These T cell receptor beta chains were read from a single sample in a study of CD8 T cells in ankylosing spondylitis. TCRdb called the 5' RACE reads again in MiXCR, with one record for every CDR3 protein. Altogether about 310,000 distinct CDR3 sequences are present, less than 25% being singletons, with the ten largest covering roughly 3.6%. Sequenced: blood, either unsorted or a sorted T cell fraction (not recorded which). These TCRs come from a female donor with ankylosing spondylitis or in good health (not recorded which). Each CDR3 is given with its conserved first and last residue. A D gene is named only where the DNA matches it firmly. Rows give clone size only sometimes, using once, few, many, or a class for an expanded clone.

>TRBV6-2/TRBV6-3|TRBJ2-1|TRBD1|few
TGTGCCAGCAGTTCAGGGGGCGCGGTGTTCTTC
CASSSGGAVFF
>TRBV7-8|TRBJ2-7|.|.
TGTGCCAGCAGCTTAGCGATAGGACCCTACGAGCAGTACTTC
CASSLAIGPYEQYF
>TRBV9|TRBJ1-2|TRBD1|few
TGTGCCAGCAGCGGGACTACAGGGGAAGGCTATGGCTACACCTTC
CASSGTTGEGYGYTF
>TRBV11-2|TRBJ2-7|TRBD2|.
TGTGCCAGCAGCTCCCTAAGACTAGCAGCCTTTTCCTACGAGCAGTACTTC
CASSSLRLAAFSYEQYF
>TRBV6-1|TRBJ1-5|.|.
TGTGCCAGCACCTCGGGGGGGCTGAGCAATCAGCCCCAGCATTTT
CASTSGGLSNQPQHF
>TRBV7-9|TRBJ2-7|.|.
TGTGCCAGCACCTCAGGGGATTACTACGAGCAGTACTTC
CASTSGDYYEQYF
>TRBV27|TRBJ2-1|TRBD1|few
TGTGCCAGCAGAACGACAGGGGGTCGGAATGAGCAGTTCTTC
CASRTTGGRNEQFF
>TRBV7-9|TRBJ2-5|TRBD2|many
TGTGCCAGCGGGTTGGGCGCTAGCGGGAATGGAGAGACCCAGTACTTC
CASGLGASGNGETQYF
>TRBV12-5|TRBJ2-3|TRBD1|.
TGTGCTAGTGGACCTCAAGACAGGGCAGCGGATACGCAGTATTTT
CASGPQDRAADTQYF
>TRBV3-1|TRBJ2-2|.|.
TGTGCCAGCAGCCCCCCGCTCGGGGAGCTGTTTTTT
CASSPPLGELFF
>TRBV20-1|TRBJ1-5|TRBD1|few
TGCAGTGCCAAACAGGGGGCGTCTCAGCCCCAGCATTTT
CSAKQGASQPQHF
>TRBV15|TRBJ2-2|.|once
TGTGCCACCAGCTGGGGGATCGGGGCCGGGGAGCTGTTTTTT
CATSWGIGAGELFF
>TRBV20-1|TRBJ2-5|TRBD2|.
TGCAGTGCTAGGGGGACTAGGATCGGAGAGACCCAGTACTTC
CSARGTRIGETQYF
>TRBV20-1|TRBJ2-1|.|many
TGCAGTGCTAGAGAGCCCCTCCCCACACAGCCGGCCAATGAGCAGTTCTTC
CSAREPLPTQPANEQFF
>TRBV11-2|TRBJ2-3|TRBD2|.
TGTGCCAGCAGCCCAACCGCGGGACTAGCGGGAGTGGCAGATACGCAGTATTTT
CASSPTAGLAGVADTQYF
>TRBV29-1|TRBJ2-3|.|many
TGCAGCGTGGGGGCAAGCGGAAACACAGATACGCAGTATTTT
CSVGASGNTDTQYF
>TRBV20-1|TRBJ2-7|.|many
TGCAGTGCTAGTTGGTCTAATTCCGAGCAGTACTTC
CSASWSNSEQYF
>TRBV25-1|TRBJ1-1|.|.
TGTGCCAGCAGTGAATCAACAGTCATGAACACTGAAGCTTTCTTT
CASSESTVMNTEAFF
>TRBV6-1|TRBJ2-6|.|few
TGTGCCAGCAGCCACGGCCTCTCTGGGGCCAACGTCCTGACTTTC
CASSHGLSGANVLTF
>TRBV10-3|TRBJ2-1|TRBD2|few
TGTGCCATGGGGGAAGCGGGAGGGCCCGTCAATGAGCAGTTCTTC
CAMGEAGGPVNEQFF
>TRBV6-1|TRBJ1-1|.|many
TGTGCCAGCACCCCCCCGATGTCGACTGAAGCTTTCTTT
CASTPPMSTEAFF
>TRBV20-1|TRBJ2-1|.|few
TGCAGTGCTAGAGGTTCGGGAGAAGTCTACAATGAGCAGTTCTTC
CSARGSGEVYNEQFF
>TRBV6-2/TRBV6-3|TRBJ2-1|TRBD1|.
TGTGCCAGCAGTTACCCAAGACAGGGGGCTGCCTCCTACAATGAGCAGTTCTTC
CASSYPRQGAASYNEQFF
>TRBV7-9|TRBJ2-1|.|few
TGTGCCAGCAGCTCAACCAAGGGGGAGGCCTACAATGAGCAGTTCTTC
CASSSTKGEAYNEQFF
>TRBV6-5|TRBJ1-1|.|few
TGTGCCAGCACCCCCGCGAGGACTAGGGGTACTGAAGCTTTCTTT
CASTPARTRGTEAFF
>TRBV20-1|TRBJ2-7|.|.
TGCAGTGCTAGAGTCCCAGGGTTAAACGAGCAGTACTTC
CSARVPGLNEQYF
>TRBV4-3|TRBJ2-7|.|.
TGCGCCAGCAGCCAGGGGGTTCCGTCCTACGAGCAGTACTTC
CASSQGVPSYEQYF
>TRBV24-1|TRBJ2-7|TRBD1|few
TGTGCCACCAGTGGGGGAGGGACAGGGGATCTCGAGCAGTACTTC
CATSGGGTGDLEQYF
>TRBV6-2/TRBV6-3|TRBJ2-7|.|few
TGTGCCAGCGGAATGGGAGGCCTCTCCCACGAGCAGTACTTC
CASGMGGLSHEQYF
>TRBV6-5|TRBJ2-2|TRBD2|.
TGTGCCAGCAGTTACACCCTGATAGCGGGAGGGAACACCGGGGAGCTGTTTTTT
CASSYTLIAGGNTGELFF
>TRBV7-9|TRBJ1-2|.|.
TGTGCCAGCAGCTTCTTAGGTCAAGGCCGCTACACCTTC
CASSFLGQGRYTF
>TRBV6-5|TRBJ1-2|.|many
TGTGCCAGCCGCTCGGCGGCGGCGGGCTACACCTTC
CASRSAAAGYTF
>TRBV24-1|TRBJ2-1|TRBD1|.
TGTGCCACCAGTGACACAGGGGGGCTCTCCTACAATGAGCAGTTCTTC
CATSDTGGLSYNEQFF
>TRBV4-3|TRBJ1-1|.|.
TGCGCCAGCAGCCCAAGGAGTTTCGGGAACACTGAAGCTTTCTTT
CASSPRSFGNTEAFF
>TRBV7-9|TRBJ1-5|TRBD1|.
TGTGCCAGCAGCTCGGGACAGTATCAGCCCCAGCATTTT
CASSSGQYQPQHF
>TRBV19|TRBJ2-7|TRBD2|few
TGTGCCAGTAGGGAAACTAGCGGGAGAGGGTACGAGCAGTACTTC
CASRETSGRGYEQYF
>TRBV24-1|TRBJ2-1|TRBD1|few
TGTGCCACCAGCGCCAGGACAGGGGGCACGAATGAGCAGTTCTTC
CATSARTGGTNEQFF
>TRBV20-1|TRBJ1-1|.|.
TGCAGTGCAAGGAGGACGGGGGGGTTGGACACTGAAGCTTTCTTT
CSARRTGGLDTEAFF
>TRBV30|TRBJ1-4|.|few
TGTGCCTGGAGTGTACAGTTATTTAAGGAAGTGAGGTCTAATGAAAAACTGTTTTTT
CAWSVQLFKEVRSNEKLFF
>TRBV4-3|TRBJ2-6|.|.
TGCGCCAGCAGCCAGGAGGCAGGGGAGGCTGGGGCCAACGTCCTGACTTTC
CASSQEAGEAGANVLTF
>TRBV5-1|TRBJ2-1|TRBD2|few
TGCGCCAGCAGCTGGGGGACTAGCGGGACTGAGCAGTTCTTC
CASSWGTSGTEQFF
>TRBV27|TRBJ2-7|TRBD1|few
TGTGCCAGCAGTTTATACTCAGTCCGGGACAGACATAACTACGAGCAGTACTTC
CASSLYSVRDRHNYEQYF
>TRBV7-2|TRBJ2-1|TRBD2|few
TGTGCCAGCAGTCCTAGCGGGAGTCGGTCCTACAATGAGCAGTTCTTC
CASSPSGSRSYNEQFF
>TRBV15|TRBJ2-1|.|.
TGTGCCACCAGCAAACTAGCCAAGGGCAATGAGCAGTTCTTC
CATSKLAKGNEQFF
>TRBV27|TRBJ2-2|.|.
TGTGCCAGCAGTTTAAGGGTATCGGGGGAGCTGTTTTTT
CASSLRVSGELFF
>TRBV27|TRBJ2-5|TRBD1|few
TGTGCCAGCAGTACCAAAGACAGGGGTTGGCAAGAGACCCAGTACTTC
CASSTKDRGWQETQYF
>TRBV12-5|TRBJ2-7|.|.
TGTGCTAGTGGTTTGGTACGCAGCCCGGTAGACTTC
CASGLVRSPVDF
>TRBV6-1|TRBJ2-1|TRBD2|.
TGTGCCAGCAGACCCGGGACTAGCGGATACAATGAGCAGTTCTTC
CASRPGTSGYNEQFF
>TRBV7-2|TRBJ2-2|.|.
TGTGCCAGCGCCCCCCGGGCAATCGGGGAGCTGTTTTTT
CASAPRAIGELFF